These T cell receptor beta chains were read from a single sample in a study of blood T cell repertoires in COVID-19. Here immunoSEQ multiplex PCR was the method, and the copy in TCRdb shows in-frame clones only, minus some. The sample holds under 200,000 clones, 75% to 95% seen once. The sequenced material came from peripheral blood. These receptors originate from a man aged 45-65 years with acute or convalescent COVID-19. Each CDR3 is given with its conserved first and last residue. A D gene is named only where the DNA matches it firmly. Some rows mark clone size as missing; the rest say once, few, many or name a class of expanded clone.

CDR3 length: 14
D gene: .
V gene: TRBV4-3
clone size: .
J gene: TRBJ2-1
CDR3 DNA: TGCGCCAGCAGCCAAGAGCGAAATACAGGGACCATGTTCTTC
CDR3 protein: CASSQERNTGTMFF

CDR3 length: 16
D gene: TRBD1
V gene: TRBV3-1/TRBV3-2
clone size: .
J gene: TRBJ2-1
CDR3 DNA: TGTGCCAGCAGCCGCCTGGGACAGGTACATTACAATGAGCAGTTCTTC
CDR3 protein: CASSRLGQVHYNEQFF

CDR3 length: 15
D gene: TRBD1
V gene: TRBV9
clone size: .
J gene: TRBJ2-3
CDR3 DNA: TGTGCCAGCAGCGTAGTAGGACAGGACACAGATACGCAGTATTTT
CDR3 protein: CASSVVGQDTDTQYF

CDR3 length: 18
D gene: .
V gene: TRBV19
clone size: .
J gene: TRBJ2-5
CDR3 DNA: TGTGCCAGTACTCCCACAAGCACATCAGGGTTGCGGCAAGAGACCCAGTACTTC
CDR3 protein: CASTPTSTSGLRQETQYF

CDR3 length: 15
D gene: .
V gene: TRBV9
clone size: .
J gene: TRBJ2-1
CDR3 DNA: TGTGCCAGCAGCGCACTAGGGCTAGTCTACAATGAGCAGTTCTTC
CDR3 protein: CASSALGLVYNEQFF

CDR3 length: 11
D gene: TRBD1
V gene: TRBV5-1
clone size: .
J gene: TRBJ2-1
CDR3 DNA: TGCGCCAGCAGCCGGACAGGGGAGCAGTTCTTC
CDR3 protein: CASSRTGEQFF

CDR3 length: 15
D gene: .
V gene: TRBV4-1
clone size: .
J gene: TRBJ1-1
CDR3 DNA: TGCGCCAGCAGCCAAGAGTATCAGGGAGGGACTGAAGCTTTCTTT
CDR3 protein: CASSQEYQGGTEAFF

CDR3 length: 17
D gene: TRBD2
V gene: TRBV10-1
clone size: .
J gene: TRBJ2-1
CDR3 DNA: TGCGCCAGCAGCCCCTTATCATCTAGCGGGAAGAACGGTGAGCAGTTCTTC
CDR3 protein: CASSPLSSSGKNGEQFF

CDR3 length: 16
D gene: TRBD1
V gene: TRBV18
clone size: .
J gene: TRBJ2-1
CDR3 DNA: TGTGCCAGCTCACCACCCGGGACAGGGGGCTACAATGAGCAGTTCTTC
CDR3 protein: CASSPPGTGGYNEQFF

CDR3 length: 14
D gene: TRBD1
V gene: TRBV6-6
clone size: .
J gene: TRBJ2-7
CDR3 DNA: TGTGCCAGCAGTTACCGGGGACAGGCCTACGAGCAGTACTTC
CDR3 protein: CASSYRGQAYEQYF

CDR3 length: 13
D gene: .
V gene: TRBV11-3
clone size: once
J gene: TRBJ2-1
CDR3 DNA: TGTGCCAGCAGCGAAACAGCTTACAATGAGCAGTTCTTC
CDR3 protein: CASSETAYNEQFF

CDR3 length: 14
D gene: TRBD1
V gene: TRBV27
clone size: .
J gene: TRBJ1-2
CDR3 DNA: TGTGCCAGCAGTTTGCACAGGGGCCGATATGGCTACACCTTC
CDR3 protein: CASSLHRGRYGYTF

CDR3 length: 12
D gene: .
V gene: TRBV5-4
clone size: .
J gene: TRBJ2-1
CDR3 DNA: TGTGCCAGCAGCCGAGACAGATATGAGCAGTTCTTC
CDR3 protein: CASSRDRYEQFF

CDR3 length: 14
D gene: TRBD2
V gene: TRBV30
clone size: .
J gene: TRBJ2-7
CDR3 DNA: TGTGCCTGGACGGCGGGAGTTAGGCCCTACGAGCAGTACTTC
CDR3 protein: CAWTAGVRPYEQYF

CDR3 length: 12
D gene: TRBD1
V gene: TRBV27
clone size: .
J gene: TRBJ1-4
CDR3 DNA: TGTGCCACCAGGACAGGGGGGGAAAAACTGTTTTTT
CDR3 protein: CATRTGGEKLFF

CDR3 length: 16
D gene: .
V gene: TRBV5-8
clone size: .
J gene: TRBJ2-2
CDR3 DNA: TGTGCCAGCAGCTTGAGGGTGGGAGTGAGCACCGGGGAGCTGTTTTTT
CDR3 protein: CASSLRVGVSTGELFF

CDR3 length: 14
D gene: .
V gene: TRBV11-2
clone size: .
J gene: TRBJ2-7
CDR3 DNA: TGTGCCAGCAGCTTAAGCACTCAACTTTACGAGCAGTACTTC
CDR3 protein: CASSLSTQLYEQYF

CDR3 length: 14
D gene: .
V gene: TRBV30
clone size: .
J gene: TRBJ1-4
CDR3 DNA: TGTGCCTGGAGTGTAAAGGGGAGGGTAGAAAAACTGTTTTTT
CDR3 protein: CAWSVKGRVEKLFF

CDR3 length: 11
D gene: .
V gene: TRBV5-1
clone size: .
J gene: TRBJ2-1
CDR3 DNA: TGCGCCAGCAGCCTAGCATACGAGCAGTTCTTC
CDR3 protein: CASSLAYEQFF

CDR3 length: 15
D gene: TRBD2
V gene: TRBV5-1
clone size: .
J gene: TRBJ2-2
CDR3 DNA: TGCGCCACCTACCCCGGGGGGGTCAACACCGGGGAGCTGTTTTTT
CDR3 protein: CATYPGGVNTGELFF

CDR3 length: 12
D gene: TRBD1
V gene: TRBV7-8
clone size: few
J gene: TRBJ2-7
CDR3 DNA: TGTGCCAGCGGACAGGGGGACTACGAGCAGTACTTC
CDR3 protein: CASGQGDYEQYF

CDR3 length: 14
D gene: TRBD1
V gene: TRBV6-5
clone size: .
J gene: TRBJ1-2
CDR3 DNA: TGTGCCAGCGACCCAGGGGGCGCAAACTATGGCTACACCTTC
CDR3 protein: CASDPGGANYGYTF

CDR3 length: 12
D gene: .
V gene: TRBV20-1
clone size: once
J gene: TRBJ2-7
CDR3 DNA: TGCAGTGCTAGTCAGGGCGCCTACGAGCAGTACTTC
CDR3 protein: CSASQGAYEQYF

CDR3 length: 14
D gene: TRBD1
V gene: TRBV5-1
clone size: .
J gene: TRBJ1-1
CDR3 DNA: TGCGCCTGGGGGACAGGGGTTTCGAACACTGAAGCTTTCTTT
CDR3 protein: CAWGTGVSNTEAFF

CDR3 length: 17
D gene: TRBD2
V gene: TRBV7-9
clone size: .
J gene: TRBJ2-2
CDR3 DNA: TGTGCCAGCAGCACGACTAGCGGGAGGTCTTACGCCGGGGAGCTGTTTTTT
CDR3 protein: CASSTTSGRSYAGELFF

CDR3 length: 18
D gene: TRBD2
V gene: TRBV19
clone size: .
J gene: TRBJ2-7
CDR3 DNA: TGTGCCAGTTGGACTAACTCGGGGGGAATCCTACTCGCCTACGAGCAGTACTTC
CDR3 protein: CASWTNSGGILLAYEQYF

CDR3 length: 18
D gene: TRBD1
V gene: TRBV27
clone size: .
J gene: TRBJ1-4
CDR3 DNA: TGTGCCAGCAGTACGGGGACAGTTTATACCGAGGGTAATGAAAAACTGTTTTTT
CDR3 protein: CASSTGTVYTEGNEKLFF

CDR3 length: 15
D gene: .
V gene: TRBV5-4
clone size: few
J gene: TRBJ1-4
CDR3 DNA: TGTGCCAGCAGCTTCCGGACAGCAACTAATGAAAAACTGTTTTTT
CDR3 protein: CASSFRTATNEKLFF

CDR3 length: 14
D gene: TRBD1
V gene: TRBV24-1
clone size: .
J gene: TRBJ1-1
CDR3 DNA: TGTGCCACCTCCAGGACAGGGAGTCTCACTGAAGCTTTCTTT
CDR3 protein: CATSRTGSLTEAFF

CDR3 length: 16
D gene: TRBD2
V gene: TRBV2
clone size: once
J gene: TRBJ2-5
CDR3 DNA: TGTGCCAGCAGTTCACGTAGCGGGGACACCAGAGAGACCCAGTACTTC
CDR3 protein: CASSSRSGDTRETQYF

CDR3 length: 16
D gene: TRBD2
V gene: TRBV30
clone size: .
J gene: TRBJ2-7
CDR3 DNA: TGTGCCTGGAGTACCTTACGGGGACTAGCGCCCTACGAGCAGTACTTC
CDR3 protein: CAWSTLRGLAPYEQYF

CDR3 length: 16
D gene: .
V gene: TRBV19
clone size: once
J gene: TRBJ2-1
CDR3 DNA: TGTGCCAGTAGTGCCCTGATGGGACAAAACTACAATGAGCAGTTCTTC
CDR3 protein: CASSALMGQNYNEQFF

CDR3 length: 14
D gene: TRBD1
V gene: TRBV5-4
clone size: .
J gene: TRBJ2-5
CDR3 DNA: TGTGCCAGCAGCACCACAGGGGCGAAGGCGACCCAGTACTTC
CDR3 protein: CASSTTGAKATQYF

CDR3 length: 13
D gene: .
V gene: TRBV18
clone size: .
J gene: TRBJ1-5
CDR3 DNA: TGTGCCAGCTCCCTCAGGGACAATCAGCCCCAGCATTTT
CDR3 protein: CASSLRDNQPQHF

CDR3 length: 14
D gene: .
V gene: TRBV18
clone size: .
J gene: TRBJ2-4
CDR3 DNA: TGTGCCAGCTCACCCAGGGACTCAGAAAACATTCAGTACTTC
CDR3 protein: CASSPRDSENIQYF

CDR3 length: 13
D gene: .
V gene: TRBV7-9
clone size: .
J gene: TRBJ1-1
CDR3 DNA: TGTGCCAGCAGCCCCGGTGGAGTCGCTGAAGCTTTCTTT
CDR3 protein: CASSPGGVAEAFF

CDR3 length: 17
D gene: TRBD2
V gene: TRBV7-9
clone size: .
J gene: TRBJ2-1
CDR3 DNA: TGTGCCAGCAGCTACACACCGGGACTAGCGATTTACAATGAGCAGTTCTTC
CDR3 protein: CASSYTPGLAIYNEQFF

CDR3 length: 14
D gene: .
V gene: TRBV4-1
clone size: .
J gene: TRBJ2-1
CDR3 DNA: TGCGCCAGCAGCCAAGTTAGTTATCGGGGTGAGCAGTTCTTC
CDR3 protein: CASSQVSYRGEQFF

CDR3 length: 13
D gene: TRBD1
V gene: TRBV5-6
clone size: .
J gene: TRBJ2-2
CDR3 DNA: TGTGCCAGCAGCCGGACAGGAGTCGGGGAGCTGTTTTTT
CDR3 protein: CASSRTGVGELFF

CDR3 length: 15
D gene: .
V gene: TRBV5-1
clone size: .
J gene: TRBJ1-3
CDR3 DNA: TGCGCCAGCAGCTTGGCGCCAGGGTCTGGAAACACCATATATTTT
CDR3 protein: CASSLAPGSGNTIYF

CDR3 length: 14
D gene: .
V gene: TRBV5-1
clone size: .
J gene: TRBJ1-2
CDR3 DNA: TGCGCCAGCAGCTTGATCGGAGGAGGGTATGGCTACACCTTC
CDR3 protein: CASSLIGGGYGYTF